The clone carrying this T cell receptor beta chain was found many times. The antigen is unknown. The V and J ends lost 3 bases and 4 bases respectively, with 10 bases between them. The CDR3 covers 13 residues. Germline V gene lookup returns CDR1 SGHTS and CDR2 YDEGEE. This sample is part of a study of breast tumors, draining lymph nodes, adjacent tissues. Study-level results: Most tumor T cells seemingly derive from lymph node, then expand in tumor. Tumor repertoires ranked between lymph nodes and nontumor tissue in diversity, with V and J gene preferences. The lymph node origin of tumor T cells was framed as consistent with a hypothesis, not demonstrated. Luminal-like breast cancer showed significantly greater tumor-nontumor repertoire similarity than basal-like breast cancer did.

The lymph nodes were axillary draining lymph nodes from breast cancer patients. MiXCR, run by TCRdb on the multiplex PCR reads, gives a single entry per CDR3 protein. In the table there are 70,000 to 85,000 distinct CDR3 sequences, roughly 19% of which are singletons. J is TRBJ1-2 and V is TRBV5-8; D might be TRBD1 (5 bases). Specimen: axillary lymph node tissue. This receptor was identified in a female donor with breast cancer. Some clones in this sample may be carry-over from other donors' samples. The CDR3: CASSYYGAYGYTF. The DNA of the CDR3 is TGTGCCAGCAGCTACTACGGGGCCTATGGCTACACCTTC.